These 9 T cell receptor beta chains share one sample of origin, sequenced in a study of siplizumab effects on memory and regulatory T cells. Assay used: immunoSEQ multiplex PCR; TCRdb lists only in-frame clones, some missing. The sample contains 60,000 to 70,000 clones, 75% to 90% of which appear only once. The sequenced sample consisted of Tregs sorted from blood. Receptors originate from a human donor in good health.

The rearrangement joins TRBV6-5 to TRBJ2-7; tentative D call: TRBD1 (5 bases). The CDR3 contains 11 residues. V was clipped by 3 bases and J by 7 bases, with 7 bases between them. CDR1 and CDR2 (germline): MNHEY, SVGAGI. The chain's CDR3 is CASSYKGEQYF. CDR3 nucleotides: TGTGCCAGCAGTTATAAGGGGGAGCAGTACTTC.

This chain joins TRBV29-1 and TRBJ2-3; D is unresolved. Trimming removed 5 bases at V and 2 bases at J, with 5 bases between. The CDR3 spans 11 residues. CDR1 and CDR2 from the germline V gene are SQVTM and ANQGSEA. CDR3 amino acids: CSVSYTDTQYF. The CDR3 coding sequence is TGCAGCGTTTCTTACACAGATACGCAGTATTTT.

The V and J genes are TRBV6-5 and TRBJ2-1, with 12 bases identical to TRBD2. The length of the CDR3 is 15 residues. Germline loops: CDR1 MNHEY, CDR2 SVGAGI. V dropped 6 bases and J dropped 10; count of bases not matched to a gene: 10. The CDR3 here is CASRYGSSGRGEQFF. The CDR3 DNA reads TGTGCCAGCAGATATGGGTCTAGCGGGAGGGGGGAGCAGTTCTTC.

The chain couples TRBV30 to TRBJ1-4; D not certain. CDR1 and CDR2 from the germline V gene are GTSNPN and SVGIG (reference sequence). The CDR3 loop spans 15 amino acids. V lost 2 bases, J lost 4 bases, and 14 bases lay in between. As DNA, the CDR3 is TGTGCCTGGAGTTCGTGGGCCGGGGTTAATGAAAAACTGTTTTTT. The encoded protein is CAWSSWAGVNEKLFF.

V usage is TRBV29-1 and J usage is TRBJ2-7, with 10 bases identical to TRBD1. V lost 4 bases, J lost 6 bases, and 3 bases stayed unmatched. CDR1 is SQVTM and CDR2 is ANQGSEA in the germline V gene. The CDR3 consists of 12 residues. This chain's CDR3 is CSVGRTGGEQYF. CDR3 nucleotides: TGCAGCGTTGGCCGGACAGGGGGCGAGCAGTACTTC.

The V call is TRBV7-9, the J call TRBJ1-5; D unresolved. The V end lost 1 base, the J end lost 6 bases, and 7 bases lay between the germline ends. Germline-derived CDR1 and CDR2 are SEHNR and FQNEAQ (reference sequence). CDR3 length: 13 amino acids. The CDR3, as DNA: TGTGCCAGCAGCTTAGGTCCGGGTCAGCCCCAGCATTTT. This translates into CASSLGPGQPQHF.

The V gene is TRBV29-1, the J gene TRBJ2-5; 8 positions agree with TRBD1. The junction had 11 bases not matched to a gene; V was cut back by 6 bases and J by 5 bases. Germline CDR1 reads SQVTM; CDR2 reads ANQGSEA. The length of the CDR3 is 14 residues. The CDR3 loop reads CSVTRLTGGETQYF. The CDR3 nucleotides are TGCAGCGTCACCCGCCTAACAGGGGGGGAGACCCAGTACTTC.

The V gene is TRBV6-5, the J gene TRBJ2-7; no firm D call. The CDR3 extends over 13 amino acids. The germline V gene has CDR1 MNHEY and CDR2 SVGAGI. V was clipped by 6 bases and J by 5 bases, with 14 bases between them. CDR3 nucleotides: TGTGCCAGCAGGCCTGACTGGTTGCACGAGCAGTACTTC. Protein sequence: CASRPDWLHEQYF.

The chain uses TRBV6-6 and TRBJ2-3; TRBD2 matches 7 bases. There are 12 residues in the CDR3. CDR1 and CDR2 from the germline V gene are MNHNY and SVGAGI (reference sequence). J lost 8 bases, V lost 2 bases, and 1 base had no gene match. CDR3 sequence reads: CASSYRGVTQYF. The CDR3 DNA reads TGTGCCAGCAGTTACCGGGGGGTTACGCAGTATTTT.